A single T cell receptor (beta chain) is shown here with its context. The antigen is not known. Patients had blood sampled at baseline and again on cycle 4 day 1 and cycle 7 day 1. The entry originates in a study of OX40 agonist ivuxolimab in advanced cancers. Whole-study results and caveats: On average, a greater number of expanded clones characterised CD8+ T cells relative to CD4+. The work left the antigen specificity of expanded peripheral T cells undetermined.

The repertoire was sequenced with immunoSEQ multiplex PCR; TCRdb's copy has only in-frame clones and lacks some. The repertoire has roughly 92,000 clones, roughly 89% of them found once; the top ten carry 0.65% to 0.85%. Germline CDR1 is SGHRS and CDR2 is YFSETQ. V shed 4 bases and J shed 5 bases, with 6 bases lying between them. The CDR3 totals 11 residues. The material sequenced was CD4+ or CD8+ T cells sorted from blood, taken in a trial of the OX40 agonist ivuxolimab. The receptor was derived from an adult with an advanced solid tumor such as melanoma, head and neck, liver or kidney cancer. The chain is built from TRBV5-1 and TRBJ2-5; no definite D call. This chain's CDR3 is CASSGEETQYF. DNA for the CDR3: TGCGCCAGCAGCGGTGAGGAGACCCAGTACTTC. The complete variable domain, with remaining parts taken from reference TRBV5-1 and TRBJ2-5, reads KAGVTQTPRYLIKTRGQQVTLSCSPISGHRSVSWYQQTPGQGLQFLFEYFSETQRNKGNFPGRFSGRQFSNSRSEMNVSTLELGDSALYLCASSGEETQYFGPGTRLLVL.